This paragraph reports one TCR beta chain. Other nucleotide sequences in the sample specify the same CDR3. Germline lookup yields CDR1 SGHRS and CDR2 YFSETQ. The V gene lost 1 base and the J gene lost 1 base, with 8 bases spanning the gap. The CDR3 is 14 residues long. Genomic DNA of each subset was evenly split across several immunoSEQ plates. The data were produced by immunoSEQ multiplex PCR, yet TCRdb's version contains in-frame clones alone and is incomplete. The repertoire includes about 2.1 million clones, 93% of them detected once, and 1.5% to 2% sits in the top ten. This sample is part of a study of shared clonotypes between healthy human individuals. Naive CD8 cells comprised CD45RO-negative, CCR7-positively selected cells, excluding terminally differentiated effector memory CD45RA+ cells.

This sequence was found in a young man in good health. Some clones in this sample may be carry-over from other donors' samples. Sequenced sample: naive CD8+ T cells from PBMCs. V usage is TRBV5-1 and J usage is TRBJ1-1; no reliable D call. CDR3 nucleotide sequence: TGCGCCAGCAGCTTGCGGGCTTCGAACACTGAAGCTTTCTTT. It encodes CASSLRASNTEAFF.